This T cell receptor (beta chain) was sequenced during a study of OX40 agonist ivuxolimab in advanced cancers. Study as a whole: Having had anti-PD-1, anti-PD-L1 or anti-CTLA-4 therapy before was allowed, and approximately 40% had some.

Repertoires were generated with immunoSEQ multiplex PCR, while TCRdb's copy carries only in-frame clones and drops some. The data hold more than 50,000 clones, with about four fifths observed a single time. This CDR3 comprises 13 residues. From germline, CDR1 is MDHEN and CDR2 SYDVKM. Trimming stripped 6 bases from V and 3 bases from J, with 9 bases between. This specimen was CD4+ or CD8+ T cells sorted from blood, taken in a trial of the OX40 agonist ivuxolimab. This clonotype was obtained from an adult with an advanced solid tumor such as melanoma, head and neck, liver or kidney cancer. This rearrangement joins TRBV28 to TRBJ1-5; D is possibly TRBD1 (5 bases). The CDR3 here is CASRGPLNQPQHF. The DNA of the CDR3 is TGTGCCAGCAGGGGACCCCTCAATCAGCCCCAGCATTTT.